Sequencing of this T cell receptor (beta chain) was carried out in a study of cytomegalovirus exposure and HLA in healthy donors. Study results and caveats: The authors confirmed in vitro that a few CMV-associated chains were specific for CMV antigens. HLA restriction was apparent for most CMV-associated TCR beta chains in a later analysis. No immune exposure information besides CMV serostatus was available.

Note on this clone: Its antigen is still unknown.

The CDR3 extends over 15 amino acids. Trimming left V 3 bases short and J 0 bases short, with 9 bases between. The germline CDR1 and CDR2 sequences are SGHRS and YFSETQ. The PCR employed 60 Vbeta primers together with 13 Jbeta primers. The data were produced by immunoSEQ multiplex PCR, yet TCRdb's version contains in-frame clones alone and is incomplete. The sample has 95,000 to 150,000 clones, over 6.5% seen once. The gene calls are TRBV5-1 and TRBJ2-2; possibly TRBD1 for D (5 bases). This sequence was found in a woman in her thirties or forties in good health and CMV-seropositive. The source material was PBMCs. The CDR3 region is CASSSRQTNTGELFF. The CDR3 bases are TGCGCCAGCAGCTCACGACAGACGAACACCGGGGAGCTGTTTTTT. Full variable domain (remainder filled in from reference TRBV5-1 and TRBJ2-2): KAGVTQTPRYLIKTRGQQVTLSCSPISGHRSVSWYQQTPGQGLQFLFEYFSETQRNKGNFPGRFSGRQFSNSRSEMNVSTLELGDSALYLCASSSRQTNTGELFFGEGSRLTVL.